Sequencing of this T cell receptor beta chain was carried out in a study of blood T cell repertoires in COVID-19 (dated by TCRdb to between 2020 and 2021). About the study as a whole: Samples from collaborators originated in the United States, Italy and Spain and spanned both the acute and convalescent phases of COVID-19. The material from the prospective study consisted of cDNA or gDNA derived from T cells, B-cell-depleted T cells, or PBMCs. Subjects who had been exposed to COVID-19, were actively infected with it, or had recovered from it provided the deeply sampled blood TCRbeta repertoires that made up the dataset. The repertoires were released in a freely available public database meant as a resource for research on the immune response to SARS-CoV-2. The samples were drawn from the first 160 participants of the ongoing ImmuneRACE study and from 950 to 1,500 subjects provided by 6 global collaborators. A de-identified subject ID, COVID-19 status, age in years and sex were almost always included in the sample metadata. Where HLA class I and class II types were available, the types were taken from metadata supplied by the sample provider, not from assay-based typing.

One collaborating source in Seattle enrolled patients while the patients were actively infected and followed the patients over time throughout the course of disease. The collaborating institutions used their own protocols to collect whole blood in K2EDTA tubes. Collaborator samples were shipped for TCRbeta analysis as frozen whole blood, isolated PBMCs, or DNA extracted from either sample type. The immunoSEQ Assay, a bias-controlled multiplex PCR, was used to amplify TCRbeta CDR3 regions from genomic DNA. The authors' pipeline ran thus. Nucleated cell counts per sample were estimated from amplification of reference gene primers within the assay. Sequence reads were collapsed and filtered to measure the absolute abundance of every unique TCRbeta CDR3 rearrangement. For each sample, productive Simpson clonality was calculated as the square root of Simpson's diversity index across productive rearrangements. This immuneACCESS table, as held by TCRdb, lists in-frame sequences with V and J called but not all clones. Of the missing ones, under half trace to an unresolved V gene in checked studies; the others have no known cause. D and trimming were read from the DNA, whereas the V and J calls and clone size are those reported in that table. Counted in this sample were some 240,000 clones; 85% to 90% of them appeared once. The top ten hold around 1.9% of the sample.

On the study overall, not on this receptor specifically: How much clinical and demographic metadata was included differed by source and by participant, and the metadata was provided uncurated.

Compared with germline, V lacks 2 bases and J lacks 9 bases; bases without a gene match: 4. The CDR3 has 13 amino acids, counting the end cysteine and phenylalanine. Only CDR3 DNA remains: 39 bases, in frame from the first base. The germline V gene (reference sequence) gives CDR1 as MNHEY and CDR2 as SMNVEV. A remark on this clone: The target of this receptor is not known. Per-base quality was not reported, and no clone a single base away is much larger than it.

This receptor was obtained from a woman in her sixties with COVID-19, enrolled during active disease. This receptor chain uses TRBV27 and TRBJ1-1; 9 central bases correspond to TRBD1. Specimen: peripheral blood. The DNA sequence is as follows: TGTGCCAGCAGTTTACAAACAGGGGGCCAAGCTTTCTTT. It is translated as CASSLQTGGQAFF.